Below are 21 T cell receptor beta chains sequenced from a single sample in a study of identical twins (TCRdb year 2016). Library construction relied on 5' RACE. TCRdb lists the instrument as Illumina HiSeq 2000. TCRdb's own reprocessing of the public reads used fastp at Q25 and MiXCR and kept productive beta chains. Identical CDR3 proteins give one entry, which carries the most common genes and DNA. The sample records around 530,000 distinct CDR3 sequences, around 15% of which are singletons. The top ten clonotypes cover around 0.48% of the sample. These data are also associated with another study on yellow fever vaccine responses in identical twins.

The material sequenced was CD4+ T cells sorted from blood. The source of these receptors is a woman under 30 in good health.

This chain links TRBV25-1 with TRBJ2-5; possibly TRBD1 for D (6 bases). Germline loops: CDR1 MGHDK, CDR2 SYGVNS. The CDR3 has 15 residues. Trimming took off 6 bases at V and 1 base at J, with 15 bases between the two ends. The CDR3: CASSRGPVAQETQYF. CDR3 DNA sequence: TGTGCCAGCAGCAGGGGCCCCGTAGCCCAAGAGACCCAGTACTTC.

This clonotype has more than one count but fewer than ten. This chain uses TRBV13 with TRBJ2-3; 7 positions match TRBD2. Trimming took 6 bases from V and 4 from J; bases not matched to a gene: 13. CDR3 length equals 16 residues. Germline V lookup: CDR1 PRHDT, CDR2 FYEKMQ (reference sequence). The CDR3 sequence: CASRKKRDMRADTQYF. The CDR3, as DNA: TGTGCCAGCAGAAAGAAGCGGGATATGAGGGCAGATACGCAGTATTTT.

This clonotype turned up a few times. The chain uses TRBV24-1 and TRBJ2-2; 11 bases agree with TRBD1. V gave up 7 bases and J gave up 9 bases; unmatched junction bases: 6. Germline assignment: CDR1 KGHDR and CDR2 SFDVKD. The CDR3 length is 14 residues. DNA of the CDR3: TGTGCCACCAGCGAGGACAGGGGGCTACGGGAGCTGTTTTTT. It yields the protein CATSEDRGLRELFF.

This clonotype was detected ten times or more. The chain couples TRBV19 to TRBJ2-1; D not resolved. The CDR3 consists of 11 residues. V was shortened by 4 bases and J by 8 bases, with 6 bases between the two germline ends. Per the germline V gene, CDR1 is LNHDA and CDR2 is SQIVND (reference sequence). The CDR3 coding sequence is TGTGCCAGTAGTAGCATCTATGAGCAGTTCTTC. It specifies CASSSIYEQFF.

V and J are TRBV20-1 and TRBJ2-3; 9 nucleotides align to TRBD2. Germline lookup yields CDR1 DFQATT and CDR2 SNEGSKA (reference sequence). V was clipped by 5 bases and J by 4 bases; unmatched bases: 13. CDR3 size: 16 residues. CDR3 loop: CSAPGRLADNSDTQYF. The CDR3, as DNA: TGCAGTGCTCCGGGGCGACTAGCGGACAATTCAGATACGCAGTATTTT.

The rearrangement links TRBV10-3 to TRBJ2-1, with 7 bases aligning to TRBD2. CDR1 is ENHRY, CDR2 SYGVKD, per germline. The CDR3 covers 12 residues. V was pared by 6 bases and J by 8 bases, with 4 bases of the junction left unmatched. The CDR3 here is CAISPTSYEQFF. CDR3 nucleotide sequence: TGTGCCATCAGCCCGACTAGCTATGAGCAGTTCTTC.

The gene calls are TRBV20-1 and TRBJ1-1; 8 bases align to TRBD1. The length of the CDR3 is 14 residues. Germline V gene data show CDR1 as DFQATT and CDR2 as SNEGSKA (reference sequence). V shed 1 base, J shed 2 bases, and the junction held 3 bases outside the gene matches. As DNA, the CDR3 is TGCAGTGCTAGAGGGGGACAGGCAAACACTGAAGCTTTCTTT. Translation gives CSARGGQANTEAFF.

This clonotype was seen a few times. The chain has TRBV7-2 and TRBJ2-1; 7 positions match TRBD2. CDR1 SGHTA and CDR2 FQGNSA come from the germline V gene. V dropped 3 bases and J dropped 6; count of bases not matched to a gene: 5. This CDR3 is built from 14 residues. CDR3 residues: CASSFRGGLNEQFF. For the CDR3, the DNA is TGTGCCAGCAGCTTCCGGGGAGGGCTCAATGAGCAGTTCTTC.

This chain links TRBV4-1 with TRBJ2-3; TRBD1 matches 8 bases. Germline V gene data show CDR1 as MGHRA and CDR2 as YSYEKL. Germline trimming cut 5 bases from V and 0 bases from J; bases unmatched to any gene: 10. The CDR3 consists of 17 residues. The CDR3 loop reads CASSVQWTGISTDTQYF. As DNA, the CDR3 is TGCGCCAGCAGCGTTCAATGGACAGGGATAAGCACAGATACGCAGTATTTT.

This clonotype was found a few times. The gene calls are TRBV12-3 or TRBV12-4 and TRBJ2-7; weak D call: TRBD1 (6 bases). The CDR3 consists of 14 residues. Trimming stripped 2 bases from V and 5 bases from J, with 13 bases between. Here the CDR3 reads CASSLYRDINEQYV. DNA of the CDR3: TGTGCCAGCAGTTTATACCGGGACATCAACGAGCAGTACGTC.

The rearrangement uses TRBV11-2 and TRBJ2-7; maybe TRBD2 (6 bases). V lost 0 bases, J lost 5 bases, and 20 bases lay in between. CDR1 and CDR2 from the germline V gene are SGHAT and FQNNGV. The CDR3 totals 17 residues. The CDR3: CASSLDGSGTRTHEQYV. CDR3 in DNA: TGTGCCAGCAGCTTAGATGGCTCCGGGACTCGCACCCACGAGCAGTACGTC.

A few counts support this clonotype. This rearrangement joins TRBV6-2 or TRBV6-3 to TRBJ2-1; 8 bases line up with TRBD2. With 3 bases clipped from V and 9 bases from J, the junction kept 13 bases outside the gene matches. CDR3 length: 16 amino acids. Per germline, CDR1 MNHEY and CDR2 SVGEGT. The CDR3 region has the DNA TGTGCCAGCAGTTATCCGGCCGGGAGGGCCATAGGTGAGCAGTTCTTC. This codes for CASSYPAGRAIGEQFF.

The CDR3 here is CASSHRGLVTDTQYF. CDR3 sequence (DNA): TGTGCCAGCAGCCACAGGGGGCTTGTCACAGATACGCAGTATTTT. The V call is TRBV14, the J call TRBJ2-3, with 8 bases that match TRBD1. CDR3 size: 15 residues. V gave up 3 bases and J gave up 2 bases; unmatched junction bases: 4. The V gene's germline CDR1 is SGHDN and CDR2 FVKESK.

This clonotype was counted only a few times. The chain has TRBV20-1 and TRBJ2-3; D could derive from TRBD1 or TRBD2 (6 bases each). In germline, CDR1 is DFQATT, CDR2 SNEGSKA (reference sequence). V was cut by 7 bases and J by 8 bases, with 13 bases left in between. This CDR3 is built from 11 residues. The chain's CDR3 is CSGQEGVTQYF. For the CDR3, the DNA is TGCAGTGGACAGGAGGGAGTTACGCAGTATTTT.

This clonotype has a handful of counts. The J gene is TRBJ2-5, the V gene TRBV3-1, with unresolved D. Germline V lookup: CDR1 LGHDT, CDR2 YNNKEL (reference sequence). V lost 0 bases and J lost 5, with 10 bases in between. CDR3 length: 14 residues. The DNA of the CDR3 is TGTGCCAGCAGCCAAGATTACCTGGGGGAGACCCAGTACTTC. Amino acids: CASSQDYLGETQYF.

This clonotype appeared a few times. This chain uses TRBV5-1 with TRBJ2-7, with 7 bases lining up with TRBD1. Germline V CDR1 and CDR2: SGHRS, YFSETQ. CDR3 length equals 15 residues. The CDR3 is CVQRPLQGSTYEQYV. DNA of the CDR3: TGCGTCCAGAGGCCTCTACAGGGGTCAACCTACGAGCAGTACGTC.

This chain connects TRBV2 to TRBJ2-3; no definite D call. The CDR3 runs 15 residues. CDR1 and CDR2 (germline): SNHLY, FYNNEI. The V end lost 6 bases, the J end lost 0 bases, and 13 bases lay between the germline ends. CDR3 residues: CASRPDGPSTDTQYF. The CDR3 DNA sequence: TGTGCCAGCAGACCCGACGGACCTAGCACAGATACGCAGTATTTT.

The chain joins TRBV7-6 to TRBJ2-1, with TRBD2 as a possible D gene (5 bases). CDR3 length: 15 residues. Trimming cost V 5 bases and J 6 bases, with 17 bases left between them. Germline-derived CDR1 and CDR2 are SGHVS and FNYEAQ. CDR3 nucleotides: TGTGCCAGCAGCATTTATCGGACTTCTTCCAATGAGCAGTTCTTC. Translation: CASSIYRTSSNEQFF.

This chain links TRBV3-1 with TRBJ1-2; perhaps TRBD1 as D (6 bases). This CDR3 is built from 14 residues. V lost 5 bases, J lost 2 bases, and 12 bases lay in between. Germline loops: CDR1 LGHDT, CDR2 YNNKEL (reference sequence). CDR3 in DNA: TGTGCCAGCAGCTTCCGGACAGAAAACTATGGCTACACCTTC. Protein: CASSFRTENYGYTF. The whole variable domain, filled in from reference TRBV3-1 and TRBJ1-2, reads DTAVSQTPKYLVTQMGNDKSIKCEQNLGHDTMYWYKQDSKKFLKIMFSYNNKELIINETVPNRFSPKSPDKAHLNLHINSLELGDSAVYFCASSFRTENYGYTFGSGTRLTVV.

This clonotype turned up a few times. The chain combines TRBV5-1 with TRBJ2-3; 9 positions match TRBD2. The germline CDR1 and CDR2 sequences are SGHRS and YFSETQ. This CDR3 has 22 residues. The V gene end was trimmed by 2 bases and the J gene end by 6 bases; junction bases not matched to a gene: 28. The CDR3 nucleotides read TGCGCCAGCAGCTTAATCAGTCCGTGGCTAGCGGGATCCCCGAGGGCCTCGGATACGCAGTATTTT. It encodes CASSLISPWLAGSPRASDTQYF.

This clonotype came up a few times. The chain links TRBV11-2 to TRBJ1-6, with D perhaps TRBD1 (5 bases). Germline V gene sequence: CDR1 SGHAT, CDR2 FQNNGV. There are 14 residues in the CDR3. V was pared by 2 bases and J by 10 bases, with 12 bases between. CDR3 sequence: CASSLRRGDSPLHF. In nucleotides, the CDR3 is TGTGCCAGCAGCTTACGCCGAGGGGACTCACCCCTCCACTTT.